These T cell receptor beta chains were read from a single sample in a study of blood T cells in healthy people across ages. TCRdb called the 5' RACE reads again in MiXCR, with one record for every CDR3 protein. The repertoire has about 1.8 million distinct CDR3 sequences, just under 50% of them found once; the top ten carry roughly 2%. The sequencing sample was made of blood. These receptor sequences come from a woman in her thirties or forties in good health. Each CDR3 is given with its conserved first and last residue. The order of the fields is CDR3 length, D gene, J gene, clone size, V gene, CDR3 DNA, CDR3 protein. D genes are given only for firm matches. Size is omitted from some rows. Given values are once, few, many or a class for expanded clones.

15	.	TRBJ1-1	few	TRBV9	TGTGCCAGCAGCGGACTGGAAGGGGTGAACACTGAAGCTTTCTTT	CASSGLEGVNTEAFF
15	TRBD1	TRBJ2-7	few	TRBV11-2	TGTGCCAGCAGCTTAGACGACAGGGTACCCTACGAGCAGTACTTC	CASSLDDRVPYEQYF
15	TRBD2	TRBJ2-5	.	TRBV20-1	TGCAGTGCTAGGAATGTGCTAGCGGGGGAGGGGACCCAGTACTTC	CSARNVLAGEGTQYF
15	.	TRBJ2-1	.	TRBV18	TGTGCCAGCACGGGTAGTGGGGTTACTAACAATGAGCAGTTCTTC	CASTGSGVTNNEQFF
17	TRBD2	TRBJ2-1	few	TRBV18	TGTGCCAGCTCACCCACCACTCTCTCGGCGGGGGGAAATGAGCAGTTCTTC	CASSPTTLSAGGNEQFF
13	TRBD1	TRBJ1-2	many	TRBV9	TGTGCCAGCAGTGTGGGACAGGGTAATGGCTACACCTTC	CASSVGQGNGYTF
16	TRBD2	TRBJ2-3	.	TRBV27	TGTGCCAGCAGTTTTGGGGCGGGGGGGCCTTTGGATACGCAGTATTTT	CASSFGAGGPLDTQYF
16	.	TRBJ1-4	.	TRBV4-3	TGCGCCAGCAGCCACGCGGTCGGGGGCCTCAATGAAAAACTGTTTTTT	CASSHAVGGLNEKLFF
14	.	TRBJ2-7	.	TRBV4-2	TGTGCCAGCAGCCGCGAATCCGTGGGGTGCGAGCAGTACTTC	CASSRESVGCEQYF
16	TRBD1	TRBJ2-3	.	TRBV7-9	TGTGCCAGCAGCCCGCGGGACAGGGCTAAAGCAGATACGCAGTATTTT	CASSPRDRAKADTQYF
16	TRBD1	TRBJ2-1	.	TRBV3-1	TGTGCCAGCAGCCAAGATCCCGGACAGGCTTACAATGAGCAGTTCTTC	CASSQDPGQAYNEQFF
15	.	TRBJ2-5	once	TRBV6-6	TGTGCCAGCAGTTCCGGACACTTAAACTCTGAGACCCAGTACTTC	CASSSGHLNSETQYF
15	TRBD1	TRBJ1-2	.	TRBV27	TGTGCCAGCAGTTTAGCAGGGGGCGTGGGAGAAGGCTACACCTTC	CASSLAGGVGEGYTF
12	.	TRBJ2-3	few	TRBV25-1	TGTGCCAGCAGGGGCGGAGGAAATACGCAGTATTTT	CASRGGGNTQYF
18	TRBD2	TRBJ2-4	few	TRBV11-2	TGTGCCAGCAGTTTAACTAGCGGGAGGCCCTTAGCCAAAAACATTCAGTACTTC	CASSLTSGRPLAKNIQYF
13	TRBD1	TRBJ1-2	.	TRBV29-1	TGCAGCGCTATGGGACAGGGGGCGTTCGGCTACACCTTC	CSAMGQGAFGYTF
19	.	TRBJ2-5	once	TRBV6-5	TGTGCCAGCAGTTACTCCCGAACCCCAAGGCAAGGCGGGTCGGAGACCCAGTACTTC	CASSYSRTPRQGGSETQYF
15	TRBD1	TRBJ2-7	.	TRBV5-1	TGCGCCAGCAGCTTTCTGGGGACAGGTAACTACGAGCAGTACTTC	CASSFLGTGNYEQYF
15	.	TRBJ1-1	.	TRBV9	TGTGCCAGCAGCGTGGAGGAGGGGCCGAACACTGAAGCTTTCTTT	CASSVEEGPNTEAFF
13	.	TRBJ2-7	few	TRBV7-2	TGTGCCAGCAGCTTAGGTCTCTTGTACGAGCAGTACTTC	CASSLGLLYEQYF
15	TRBD2	TRBJ2-1	few	TRBV12-3/TRBV12-4	TGTGCCAGCAGTTTTTGGACTAGCGGATACAATGAGCAGTTCTTC	CASSFWTSGYNEQFF
20	.	TRBJ1-2	.	TRBV14	TGTGCCAGCAGCCAAGATCGTCCACAGACATTCGCCAATTCCAACTATGGCTACACCTTC	CASSQDRPQTFANSNYGYTF
17	TRBD2	TRBJ2-3	.	TRBV20-1	TGCAGTGCTAGAGAGGTGCCACTAGCGGTGCGCACAGATACGCAGTATTTT	CSAREVPLAVRTDTQYF
15	TRBD2	TRBJ2-3	few	TRBV4-2	TGTGCCAGCAGCGCGAGGCTAGCGGGGAGAGATACGCAGTATTTT	CASSARLAGRDTQYF
16	TRBD1	TRBJ2-4	.	TRBV28	TGTGCCAGCAGTCTCTCGAGCGGCCCAGGACAGGACATTCAGTACTTC	CASSLSSGPGQDIQYF
13	.	TRBJ2-7	few	TRBV7-9	TGTGCCAGCAGCCTCTGGAACGGGGGCCTTCAGTACTTC	CASSLWNGGLQYF
16	TRBD2	TRBJ2-3	.	TRBV7-2	TGTGCCAGCAGCTTCCGACTAGCGGGGAACGCAGATACGCAGTATTTT	CASSFRLAGNADTQYF
14	.	TRBJ2-7	few	TRBV6-2/TRBV6-3	TGTGCCAGCGGTTTGGGGAGAGAGCCCTACGAGCAGTACTTC	CASGLGREPYEQYF
15	.	TRBJ2-4	.	TRBV3-1	TGTACCAGCAGCCATCAGGACTTAGCCAAAAACATTCAGTACTTC	CTSSHQDLAKNIQYF
13	.	TRBJ2-7	.	TRBV25-1	TGTGCCATCCCGGAGGCCCAGGGAACGGTGCAGTACTTC	CAIPEAQGTVQYF
15	TRBD2	TRBJ2-7	few	TRBV7-2	TGTGCCAGCAGCTTAGGGCCTAGCGGGGTCTACGAGCAGTACTTC	CASSLGPSGVYEQYF
15	.	TRBJ2-4	.	TRBV10-2	TGCGCCAGCATCCAGACAGACGGAGGGGGTAACATTCAGTACTTC	CASIQTDGGGNIQYF
15	TRBD2	TRBJ2-5	.	TRBV7-2	TGTGCCAGCAGCCCCCAATCGGGACTAGGGGAGACCCAGTACTTC	CASSPQSGLGETQYF
14	.	TRBJ2-7	.	TRBV4-2	TGTGCCAGCAGCCAAGCCGGGCCTACCTACGAGCAGTACTTC	CASSQAGPTYEQYF
16	TRBD2	TRBJ2-7	few	TRBV20-1	TGCAGTGCAGCAATAAGAGGGACTAGCGCTTCCTACGAGCAGTACTTC	CSAAIRGTSASYEQYF
17	.	TRBJ2-7	.	TRBV5-1	TGCGCCAGCAGCTCGACCTCTGGGGGGGCTAACTACAATGAGCAGTACTTC	CASSSTSGGANYNEQYF
16	TRBD2	TRBJ2-1	few	TRBV2	TGTGCCAGCAGAGAGGGAATAGCGGGGGGATACAATGAGCAGTTCTTC	CASREGIAGGYNEQFF
20	.	TRBJ1-5	.	TRBV10-3	TGTGCCATCAGTGAGATGGGGGCCGGGACCCCTGATATGAGCAATCAGCCCCAGCATTTT	CAISEMGAGTPDMSNQPQHF
13	.	TRBJ2-3	.	TRBV29-1	TGCAGCGTTGGTACAGTTAACCGAGATACGCAGTATTTT	CSVGTVNRDTQYF
12	TRBD1	TRBJ2-7	.	TRBV29-1	TGCAGCGGGGGACAGGGGAATTGGGAGCAGTACTTC	CSGGQGNWEQYF
15	TRBD1	TRBJ2-3	.	TRBV9	TGTGCCAGCAGCGAGTCCGGGACAGGTTTGGATACGCAGTATTTT	CASSESGTGLDTQYF